This T cell receptor beta chain stems from a study of OX40 agonist ivuxolimab in advanced cancers. Study at large: Earlier anti-PD-1, anti-PD-L1 or anti-CTLA-4 therapy was permitted; about 39% had received some.

With 3 bases removed from V and 7 bases from J, the gap between germline ends came to 34 bases. Germline lookup yields CDR1 LNHNV and CDR2 YYDKDF (reference sequence). The CDR3 is 20 residues long. Researchers took blood at baseline, on cycle 4 day 1, and on cycle 7 day 1. Study results and limitations: The investigators did not determine what antigen specificity the expanded peripheral T cells had. Patients with a partial response at 0.1-3.0 mg/kg had among the lowest clonal expansion.

The method was immunoSEQ multiplex PCR; TCRdb's version includes in-frame clones alone and lacks a portion of them. The sample yields under 40,000 clones, about four fifths seen once. In the case of this clone: Its antigen is not identified.

The chain links TRBV15 to TRBJ2-7; a possible D gene is TRBD2 (6 bases). The sequences come from CD4+ or CD8+ T cells sorted from blood, collected in a trial of the OX40 agonist ivuxolimab. This TCR came from an adult with an advanced solid tumor such as melanoma, head and neck, liver or kidney cancer. The chain's CDR3 is CATSRGGPGSSKSYGSEQYF. Written as DNA, the CDR3 is TGTGCCACCAGCAGGGGGGGACCGGGGAGTTCGAAGAGTTACGGCTCGGAGCAGTACTTC.